The present TCR beta chain was sequenced within a study of blood T cell repertoires in COVID-19. The junction had 6 bases not matched to a gene; V was cut back by 8 bases and J by 2 bases. From germline, CDR1 is LGHNA and CDR2 YNFKEQ. CDR3 size: 14 residues. Some clones are missing from TCRdb's copy, which holds only in-frame ones; the method was immunoSEQ multiplex PCR. Altogether some 290,000 clones are present, about 90% being singletons, with the ten largest covering approximately 12%. This TCR was recovered from a woman in her thirties with COVID-19, enrolled during active disease. The rearrangement links TRBV4-2 to TRBJ2-7, with TRBD1 identical over 10 bases. Material: peripheral blood. CDR3 DNA sequence: TGTGCCAGCCGCCGGGACAGGGGCACCTACGAGCAGTACTTC. Residues: CASRRDRGTYEQYF.